The following is a T cell receptor (beta chain) sequence with its context. The data are from a study of blood T cell repertoires in COVID-19. Study-level information: Donors in the United States, Italy and Spain gave samples during acute or convalescent COVID-19.

Germline V gene sequence: CDR1 SGDLS, CDR2 YYNGEE. There are 13 residues in the CDR3. V gave up 0 bases and J gave up 8 bases, with 8 bases separating them. Repertoires were generated with immunoSEQ multiplex PCR, while TCRdb's copy carries only in-frame clones and drops some. The table lists about 170,000 clones, around 83% of them singletons. This clonotype originated in a woman aged 65 to 85 who had recovered from COVID-19. Material for sequencing was peripheral blood. The V gene is TRBV9, the J gene TRBJ1-4; D remains unclear. The CDR3 loop is CASSVGREEKLFF. As DNA, the CDR3 is TGTGCCAGCAGCGTAGGTCGAGAGGAAAAACTGTTTTTT.